The clone carrying this T cell receptor beta chain was detected ten times or more. The source of the sample is a study of T cells in Graves' hyperthyroidism and ophthalmopathy. Overall study: Peripheral blood was secured at the point of initial diagnosis, before any treatment.

The CDR3 extends over 15 amino acids. Per the germline V gene, CDR1 is LGHDT and CDR2 is YNNKEL (reference sequence). The germline V and J ends were trimmed by 1 base and 3 bases, with 11 bases remaining between them. Researchers took RNA transcripts and amplified the TCR beta CDR3 regions from them. HTBI primers drove first-round RT-PCR of the TCR CDR3. Each CDR3 protein is one row after TCRdb ran MiXCR on the multiplex PCR reads. The data hold about 380,000 distinct CDR3 sequences, with 13% observed a single time. The receptor's source is a man aged 25 to 45 with Graves' hyperthyroidism that later progressed to Graves' ophthalmopathy. Sequences were obtained from blood. The rearrangement uses TRBV3-1 and TRBJ2-3; possibly TRBD1 for D (5 bases). CDR3: CASSQGQGWTDTQYF. The DNA for the CDR3 is TGTGCCAGCAGCCAAGGTCAGGGCTGGACAGATACGCAGTATTTT.